The T cell receptor beta chain under discussion was sequenced for a study of blood T cell repertoires in COVID-19 (dated by TCRdb to the early 2020s). For the study in its entirety: Samples covering the acute and convalescent phases of COVID-19 were provided by collaborators in the United States, Italy and Spain. The samples were drawn from the first 160 participants of the ongoing ImmuneRACE study and from some 1,300 subjects provided by 6 global collaborators. The repertoires were released in a freely available public database meant as a resource for research on the immune response to SARS-CoV-2. A de-identified subject ID, COVID-19 status, age in years and sex were almost always included in the sample metadata. The prospective study material was composed of cDNA or gDNA derived from T cells, B-cell-depleted T cells, or PBMCs. HLA class I and class II types, where available, came from metadata supplied by the sample provider rather than from assay-based typing. Subjects who had been exposed to COVID-19, were actively infected with it, or had recovered from it provided the deeply sampled blood TCRbeta repertoires that made up the dataset. On the study overall, not on this receptor specifically: How much clinical and demographic metadata was included differed by source and by participant, and the metadata was provided uncurated.

In the prospective study, participants were about 18 to 95 years old, resided in fewer than 25 geographic areas of the United States, and were enrolled through a virtual design. Cohort assignment in the prospective study relied on participant-reported clinical history from a screening survey and a study questionnaire. In the prospective study, mobile phlebotomists collected whole blood, serum and a nasopharyngeal or oropharyngeal swab from each participant. Over a roughly 2-month period, participants in the prospective study had the option of providing additional blood draws and questionnaires. Before DNA extraction, prospective study blood samples were shipped either frozen or at room temperature. V is pared back by 0 bases and J by 11 bases, with 14 bases lying between the germline termini. According to the germline V gene (reference sequence), CDR1 reads LNHDA and CDR2 reads SQIVND. The CDR3 numbers 14 residues from cysteine through phenylalanine. Only the CDR3 part of the read is kept: 42 bases, read in frame from the first base.

TCRbeta CDR3 regions were amplified from genomic DNA using the immunoSEQ Assay, a bias-controlled multiplex PCR. The authors' analysis ran thus. The number of nucleated cells in each sample was estimated by amplification of reference gene primers within the assay. To quantify the absolute abundance of each unique TCRbeta CDR3 rearrangement, sequence reads were collapsed and filtered. Productive Simpson clonality was computed per sample as the square root of Simpson's diversity index over productive rearrangements. The table comes from immuneACCESS by way of TCRdb, which keeps in-frame sequences with V and J called. Part of the clones is missing from these tables; in studies checked, under half for an unresolved V gene and the rest for unknown reasons. Clone size and the V and J calls come from that table; the DNA yielded D and trimming. Within this sample are about 250,000 clones, with approximately 85% of them counted one time only. The ten biggest clones cover approximately 9% of the sample.

Concerning this clone itself: What antigen it recognizes has not been identified. No base quality information exists; no much larger clone differs at one position.

Sequenced sample: PBMCs or T cells enriched from blood (not recorded which). The sequence links TRBV19 to TRBJ1-3, and the D gene may be TRBD1, 6 bases matching. The TCR sequence derives from a woman aged 45-60 years with acute COVID-19. DNA sequence: TGTGCCAGTAGTATAGATGGCGCAGGGGCCGCCATATATTTT. This is translated as CASSIDGAGAAIYF.